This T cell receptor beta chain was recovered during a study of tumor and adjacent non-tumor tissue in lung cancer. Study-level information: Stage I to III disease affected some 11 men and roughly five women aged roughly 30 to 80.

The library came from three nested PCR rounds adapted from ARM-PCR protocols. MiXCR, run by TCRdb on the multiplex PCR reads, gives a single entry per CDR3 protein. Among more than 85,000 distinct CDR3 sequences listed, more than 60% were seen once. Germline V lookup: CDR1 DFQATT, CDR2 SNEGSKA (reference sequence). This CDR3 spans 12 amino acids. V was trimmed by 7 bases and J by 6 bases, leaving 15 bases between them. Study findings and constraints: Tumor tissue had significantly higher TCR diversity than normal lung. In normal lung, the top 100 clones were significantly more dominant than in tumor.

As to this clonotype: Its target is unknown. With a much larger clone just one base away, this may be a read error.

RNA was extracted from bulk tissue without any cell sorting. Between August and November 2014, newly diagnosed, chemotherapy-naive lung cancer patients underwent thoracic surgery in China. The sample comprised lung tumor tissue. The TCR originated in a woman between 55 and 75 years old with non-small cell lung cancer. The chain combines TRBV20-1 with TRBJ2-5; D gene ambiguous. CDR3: CSVTARLQTQYF. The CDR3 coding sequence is TGCAGTGTTACGGCTCGCCTCCAGACCCAGTACTTC.